This entry describes one T cell receptor beta chain. This entry belongs to a study of T-cell reconstitution after alpha-beta-depleted transplantation in children. A library of TCRbeta sequences, prepared with unique molecular identifiers, was generated. TCRdb re-called the PCR reads with MiXCR, one entry per CDR3 protein. The sample has almost 250,000 distinct CDR3 sequences; more than 20% are singletons. This CDR3 has 14 residues. The V gene end was trimmed by 3 bases and the J gene end by 6 bases; junction bases not matched to a gene: 7. Germline V lookup: CDR1 SGHTA, CDR2 FQGTGA. The input for sequencing was PBMCs, taken before TCRalphabeta/CD19-depleted stem cell transplant. J is TRBJ2-7 and V is TRBV7-3; 8 positions match TRBD1. This clonotype was sampled from a girl aged 2-10 years with Fanconi anemia, due to receive a stem cell transplant. The CDR3 sequence is CASSLTGDDSEQYF. For the CDR3, the DNA is TGTGCCAGCAGCTTGACAGGGGATGACTCCGAGCAGTACTTC.